The clone carrying this T cell receptor (beta chain) has only one observation. As handled by the study authors: Amplification from reference gene primers served as the basis for estimated nucleated cell counts. Using immunoSEQ multiplex PCR, the repertoire was profiled, and TCRdb retains in-frame clones only, with some absent. The V and J calls and clone size come from that table; D and trimming were worked out from the DNA. The data contain under 200,000 clones, about 88% of them singletons. These data are taken from a study of blood T cell repertoires in COVID-19. Study context: Sample material is recorded as cDNA or gDNA derived from T cells, B-cell-depleted T cells, or PBMCs.

CDR3 length: 12 residues. Trimming pared 10 bases from V and 3 bases from J, leaving 10 bases between. The V gene's germline CDR1 is MDHEN and CDR2 SYDVKM. The sequence was obtained from a man between 65 and 80 years old with active or convalescent COVID-19. The rearrangement joins TRBV28 to TRBJ1-5; D unresolved. Input material: peripheral blood. CDR3 sequence: CATATNNQPQHF. In nucleotides, the CDR3 is TGTGCCACCGCGACAAACAATCAGCCCCAGCATTTT.